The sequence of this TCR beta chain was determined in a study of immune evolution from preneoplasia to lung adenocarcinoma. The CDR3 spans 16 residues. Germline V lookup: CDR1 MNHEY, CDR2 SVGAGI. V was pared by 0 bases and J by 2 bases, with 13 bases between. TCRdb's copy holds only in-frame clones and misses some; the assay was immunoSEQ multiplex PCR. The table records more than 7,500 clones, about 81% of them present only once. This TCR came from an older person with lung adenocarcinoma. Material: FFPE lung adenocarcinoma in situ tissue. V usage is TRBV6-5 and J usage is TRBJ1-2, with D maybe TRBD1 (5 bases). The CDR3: CASSYSSGRANYGYTF. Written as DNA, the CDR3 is TGTGCCAGCAGTTACTCGTCCGGCAGGGCAAACTATGGCTACACCTTC.